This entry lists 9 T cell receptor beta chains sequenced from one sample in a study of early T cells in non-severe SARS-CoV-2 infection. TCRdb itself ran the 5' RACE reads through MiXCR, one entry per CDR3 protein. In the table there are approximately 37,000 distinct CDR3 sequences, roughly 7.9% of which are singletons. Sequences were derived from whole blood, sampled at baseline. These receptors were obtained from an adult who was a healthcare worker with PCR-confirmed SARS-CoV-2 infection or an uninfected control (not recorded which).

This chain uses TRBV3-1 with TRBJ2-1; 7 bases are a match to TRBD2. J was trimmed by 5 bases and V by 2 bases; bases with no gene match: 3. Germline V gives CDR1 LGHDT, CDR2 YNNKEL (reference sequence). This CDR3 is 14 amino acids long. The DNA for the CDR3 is TGTGCCAGCAGCCAACGGGACTACCACAATGAGCAGTTCTTC. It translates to CASSQRDYHNEQFF.

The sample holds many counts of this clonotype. The DNA for the CDR3 is TGCAGTGCTTCTACCCAGAATGAGCAGTTCTTC. Protein sequence: CSASTQNEQFF. The rearrangement uses TRBV20-1 and TRBJ2-1; D not certain. Germline V gene sequence: CDR1 DFQATT, CDR2 SNEGSKA (reference sequence). Trimming pared 5 bases from V and 7 bases from J, leaving 9 bases between. This CDR3 is 11 amino acids long.

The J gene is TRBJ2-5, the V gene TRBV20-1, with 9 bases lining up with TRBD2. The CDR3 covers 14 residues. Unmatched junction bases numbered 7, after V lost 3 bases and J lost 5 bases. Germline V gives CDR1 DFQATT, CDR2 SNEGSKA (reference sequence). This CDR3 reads CSARISGGKETQYF. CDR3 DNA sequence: TGCAGTGCTAGGATCAGCGGGGGGAAGGAGACCCAGTACTTC.

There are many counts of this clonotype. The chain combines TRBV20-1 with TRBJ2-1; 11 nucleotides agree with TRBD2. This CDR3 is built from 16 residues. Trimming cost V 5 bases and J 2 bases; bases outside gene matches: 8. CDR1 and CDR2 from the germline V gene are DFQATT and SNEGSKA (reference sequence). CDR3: CSAVSGGATAYNEQFF. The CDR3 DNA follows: TGCAGTGCTGTTAGCGGGGGGGCAACCGCCTACAATGAGCAGTTCTTC.

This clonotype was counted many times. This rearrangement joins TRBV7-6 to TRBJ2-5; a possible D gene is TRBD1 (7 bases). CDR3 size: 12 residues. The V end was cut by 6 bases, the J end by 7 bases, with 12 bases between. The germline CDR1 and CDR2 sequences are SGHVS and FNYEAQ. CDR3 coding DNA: TGTGCCAGCAGGGGGACAGCGGGGACCCAGTACTTC. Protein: CASRGTAGTQYF.

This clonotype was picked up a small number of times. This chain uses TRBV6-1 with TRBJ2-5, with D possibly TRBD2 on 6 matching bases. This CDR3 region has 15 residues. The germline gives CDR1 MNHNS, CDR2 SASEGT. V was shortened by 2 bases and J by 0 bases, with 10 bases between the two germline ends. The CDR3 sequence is CASSEISGNQETQYF. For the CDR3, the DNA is TGTGCCAGCAGTGAAATTAGCGGAAACCAAGAGACCCAGTACTTC.

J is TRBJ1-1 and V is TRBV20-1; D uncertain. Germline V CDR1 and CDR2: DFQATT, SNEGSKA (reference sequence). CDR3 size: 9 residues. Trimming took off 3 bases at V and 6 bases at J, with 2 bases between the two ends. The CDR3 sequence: CSASAEAFF. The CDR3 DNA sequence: TGCAGTGCTAGCGCTGAAGCTTTCTTT.

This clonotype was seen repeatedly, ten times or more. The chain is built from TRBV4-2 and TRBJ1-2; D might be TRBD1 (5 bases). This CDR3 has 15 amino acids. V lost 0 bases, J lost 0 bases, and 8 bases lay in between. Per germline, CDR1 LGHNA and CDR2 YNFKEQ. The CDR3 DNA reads TGTGCCAGCAGCCAAGATCAAGGGGCTAACTATGGCTACACCTTC. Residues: CASSQDQGANYGYTF.

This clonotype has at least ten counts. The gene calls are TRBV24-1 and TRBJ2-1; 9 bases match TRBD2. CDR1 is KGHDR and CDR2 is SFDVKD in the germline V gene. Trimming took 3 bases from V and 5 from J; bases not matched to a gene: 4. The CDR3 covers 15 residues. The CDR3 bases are TGTGCCACCAGTGATGAAGCTAGCGGGGACAATGAGCAGTTCTTC. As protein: CATSDEASGDNEQFF.